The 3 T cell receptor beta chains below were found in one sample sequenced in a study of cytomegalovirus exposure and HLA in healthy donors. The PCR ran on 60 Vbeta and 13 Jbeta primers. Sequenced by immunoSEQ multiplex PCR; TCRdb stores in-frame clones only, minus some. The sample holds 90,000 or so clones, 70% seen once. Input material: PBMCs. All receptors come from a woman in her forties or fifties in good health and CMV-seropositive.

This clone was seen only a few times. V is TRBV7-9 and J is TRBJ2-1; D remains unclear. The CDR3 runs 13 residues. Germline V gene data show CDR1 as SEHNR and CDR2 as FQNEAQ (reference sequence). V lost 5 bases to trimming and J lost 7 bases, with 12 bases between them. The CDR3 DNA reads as TGTGCCAGCAGCCCCTTCCACTTAAATGAGCAGTTCTTC. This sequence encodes CASSPFHLNEQFF.

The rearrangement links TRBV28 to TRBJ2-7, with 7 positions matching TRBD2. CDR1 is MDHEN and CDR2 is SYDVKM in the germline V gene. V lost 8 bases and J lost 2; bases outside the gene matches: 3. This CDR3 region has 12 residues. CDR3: CASCGLAYEQYF. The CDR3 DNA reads TGTGCCAGCTGCGGACTAGCCTACGAGCAGTACTTC.

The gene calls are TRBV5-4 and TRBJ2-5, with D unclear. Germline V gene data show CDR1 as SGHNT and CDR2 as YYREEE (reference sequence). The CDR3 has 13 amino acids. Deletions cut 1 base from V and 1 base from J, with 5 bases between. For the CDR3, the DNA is TGTGCCAGCAGCTTGAACAGCCAAGAGACCCAGTACTTC. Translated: CASSLNSQETQYF.